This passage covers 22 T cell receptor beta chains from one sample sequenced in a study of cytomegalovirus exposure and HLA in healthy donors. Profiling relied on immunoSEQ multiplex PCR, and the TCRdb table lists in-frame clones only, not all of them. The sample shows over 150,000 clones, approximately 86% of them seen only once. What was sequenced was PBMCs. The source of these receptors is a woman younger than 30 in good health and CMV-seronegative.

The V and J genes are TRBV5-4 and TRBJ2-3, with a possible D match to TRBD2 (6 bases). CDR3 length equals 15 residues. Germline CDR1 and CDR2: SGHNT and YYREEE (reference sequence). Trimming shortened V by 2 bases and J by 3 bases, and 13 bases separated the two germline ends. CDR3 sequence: CASSFPAGRTDTQYF. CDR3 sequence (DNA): TGTGCCAGCAGCTTCCCGGCAGGGAGGACAGATACGCAGTATTTT.

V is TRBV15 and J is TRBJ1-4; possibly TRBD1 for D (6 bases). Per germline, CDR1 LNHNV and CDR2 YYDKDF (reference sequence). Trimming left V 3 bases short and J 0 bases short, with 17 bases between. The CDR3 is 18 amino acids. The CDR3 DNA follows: TGTGCCACCAGCAGGGTCGGACAGCCACCATCAACTAATGAAAAACTGTTTTTT. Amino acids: CATSRVGQPPSTNEKLFF.

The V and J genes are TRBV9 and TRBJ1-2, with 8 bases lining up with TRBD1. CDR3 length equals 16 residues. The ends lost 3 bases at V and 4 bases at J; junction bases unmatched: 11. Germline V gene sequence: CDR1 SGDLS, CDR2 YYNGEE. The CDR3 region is CASSAYTGGNRYGYTF. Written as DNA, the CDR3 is TGTGCCAGCAGCGCTTACACAGGGGGTAACCGCTATGGCTACACCTTC.

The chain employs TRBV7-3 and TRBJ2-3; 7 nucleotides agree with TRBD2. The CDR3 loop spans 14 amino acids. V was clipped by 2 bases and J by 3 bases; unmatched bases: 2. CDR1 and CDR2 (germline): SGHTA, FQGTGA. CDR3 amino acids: CASSLAGETDTQYF. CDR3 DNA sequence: TGTGCCAGCAGCTTAGCGGGGGAGACAGATACGCAGTATTTT. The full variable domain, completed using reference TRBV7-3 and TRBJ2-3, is GAGVSQTPSNKVTEKGKYVELRCDPISGHTALYWYRQSLGQGPEFLIYFQGTGAADDSGLPNDRFFAVRPEGSVSTLKIQRTERGDSAVYLCASSLAGETDTQYFGPGTRLTVL.

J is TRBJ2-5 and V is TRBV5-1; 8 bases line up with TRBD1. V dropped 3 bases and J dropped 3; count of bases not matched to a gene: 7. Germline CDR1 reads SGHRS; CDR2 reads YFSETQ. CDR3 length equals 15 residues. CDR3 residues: CASSSLPTGEETQYF. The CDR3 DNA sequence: TGCGCCAGCAGCTCCCTCCCGACAGGGGAAGAGACCCAGTACTTC.

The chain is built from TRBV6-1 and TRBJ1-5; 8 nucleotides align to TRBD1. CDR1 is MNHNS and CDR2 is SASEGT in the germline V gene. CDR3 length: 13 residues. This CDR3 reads CGSTRGLNQPQHF. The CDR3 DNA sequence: TGTGGCTCGACCAGGGGGCTCAATCAGCCCCAGCATTTT.

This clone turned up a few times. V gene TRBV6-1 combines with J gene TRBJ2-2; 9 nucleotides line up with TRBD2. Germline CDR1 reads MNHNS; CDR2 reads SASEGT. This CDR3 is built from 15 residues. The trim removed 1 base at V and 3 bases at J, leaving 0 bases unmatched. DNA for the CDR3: TGTGCCAGCAGTGAAGGGACTAGCGACACCGGGGAGCTGTTTTTT. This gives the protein CASSEGTSDTGELFF.

CDR3 sequence reads: CASSQAAQGDYGYTF. CDR3 nucleotide sequence: TGCGCCAGCAGCCAAGCAGCACAGGGAGACTATGGCTACACCTTC. The V and J genes are TRBV4-1 and TRBJ1-2; tentative D call: TRBD1 (6 bases). Germline V lookup: CDR1 MGHRA, CDR2 YSYEKL. V was pared by 1 base and J by 3 bases, with 12 bases between. The CDR3 runs 15 residues.

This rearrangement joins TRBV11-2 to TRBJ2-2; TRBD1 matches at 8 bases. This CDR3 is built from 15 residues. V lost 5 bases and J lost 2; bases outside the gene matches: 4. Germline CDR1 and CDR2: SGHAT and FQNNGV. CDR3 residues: CASSPDRVNTGELFF. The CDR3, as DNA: TGTGCCAGCAGCCCGGACAGGGTTAACACCGGGGAGCTGTTTTTT. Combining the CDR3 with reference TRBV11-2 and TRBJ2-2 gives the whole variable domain EAGVAQSPRYKIIEKRQSVAFWCNPISGHATLYWYQQILGQGPKLLIQFQNNGVVDDSQLPKDRFSAERLKGVDSTLKIQPAKLEDSAVYLCASSPDRVNTGELFFGEGSRLTVL.

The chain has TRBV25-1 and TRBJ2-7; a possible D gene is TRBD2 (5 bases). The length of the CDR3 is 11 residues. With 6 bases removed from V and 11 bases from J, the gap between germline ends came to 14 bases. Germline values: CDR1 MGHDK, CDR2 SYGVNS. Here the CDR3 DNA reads TGTGCCAGCAGCCTCGGAGGCGCAAAGTACTTC. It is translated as CASSLGGAKYF.

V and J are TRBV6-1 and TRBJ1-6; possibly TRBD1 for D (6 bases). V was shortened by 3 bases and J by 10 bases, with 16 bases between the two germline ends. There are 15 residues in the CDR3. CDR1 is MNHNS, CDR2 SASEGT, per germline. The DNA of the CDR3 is TGTGCCAGCAGTGACTACAGGGTCCGAGACTCACCCCTCCACTTT. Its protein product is CASSDYRVRDSPLHF.

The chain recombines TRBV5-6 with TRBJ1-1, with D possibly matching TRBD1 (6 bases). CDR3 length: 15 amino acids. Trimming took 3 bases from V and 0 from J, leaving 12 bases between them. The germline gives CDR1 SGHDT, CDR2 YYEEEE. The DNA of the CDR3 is TGTGCCAGCAGCTCGCGGACAGAGATGAACACTGAAGCTTTCTTT. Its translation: CASSSRTEMNTEAFF.

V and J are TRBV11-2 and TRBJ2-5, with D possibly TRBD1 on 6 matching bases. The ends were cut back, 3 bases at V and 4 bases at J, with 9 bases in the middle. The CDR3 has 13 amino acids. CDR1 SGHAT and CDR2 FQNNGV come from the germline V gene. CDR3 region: CASSLGAGETQYF. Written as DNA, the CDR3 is TGTGCCAGCAGCTTGGGGGCTGGAGAGACCCAGTACTTC.

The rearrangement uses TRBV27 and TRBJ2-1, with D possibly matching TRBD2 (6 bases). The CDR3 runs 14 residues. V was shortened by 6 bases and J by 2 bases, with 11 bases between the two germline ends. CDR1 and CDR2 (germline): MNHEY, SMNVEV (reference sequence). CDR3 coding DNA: TGTGCCAGCAGCACAGGAGGGACCTACAATGAGCAGTTCTTC. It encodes CASSTGGTYNEQFF.

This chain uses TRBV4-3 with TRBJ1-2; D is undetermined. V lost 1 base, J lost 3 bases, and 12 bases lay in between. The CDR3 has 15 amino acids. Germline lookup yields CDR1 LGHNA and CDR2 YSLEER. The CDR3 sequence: CASSQAGRADYGYTF. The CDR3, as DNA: TGCGCCAGCAGCCAAGCTGGGAGAGCAGACTATGGCTACACCTTC.

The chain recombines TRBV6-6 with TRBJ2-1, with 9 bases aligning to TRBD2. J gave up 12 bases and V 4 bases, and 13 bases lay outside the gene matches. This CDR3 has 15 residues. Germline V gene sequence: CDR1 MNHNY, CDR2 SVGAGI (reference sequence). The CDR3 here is CASSFPGTSRGGQFF. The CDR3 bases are TGTGCCAGCAGTTTCCCCGGGACTAGCAGGGGTGGGCAGTTCTTC.

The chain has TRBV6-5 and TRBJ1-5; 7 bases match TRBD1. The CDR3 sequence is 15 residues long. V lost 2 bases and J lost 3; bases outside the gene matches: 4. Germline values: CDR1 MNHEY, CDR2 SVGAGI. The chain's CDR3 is CASSYRTGDNQPQHF. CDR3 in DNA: TGTGCCAGCAGTTACCGTACAGGGGACAATCAGCCCCAGCATTTT.

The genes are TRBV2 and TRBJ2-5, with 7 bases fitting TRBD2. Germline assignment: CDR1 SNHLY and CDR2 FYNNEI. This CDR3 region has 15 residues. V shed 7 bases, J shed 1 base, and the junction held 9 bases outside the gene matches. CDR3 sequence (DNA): TGTGCCAGCACTGGGGGTCGGGGGGTCCAAGAGACCCAGTACTTC. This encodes CASTGGRGVQETQYF. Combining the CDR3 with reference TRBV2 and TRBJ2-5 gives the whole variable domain EPEVTQTPSHQVTQMGQEVILRCVPISNHLYFYWYRQILGQKVEFLVSFYNNEISEKSEIFDDQFSVERPDGSNFTLKIRSTKLEDSAMYFCASTGGRGVQETQYFGPGTRLLVL.

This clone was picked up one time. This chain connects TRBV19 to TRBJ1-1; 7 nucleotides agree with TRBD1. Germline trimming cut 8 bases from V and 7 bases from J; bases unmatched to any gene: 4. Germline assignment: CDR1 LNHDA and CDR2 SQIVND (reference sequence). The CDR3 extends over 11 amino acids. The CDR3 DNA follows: TGTGCCAGTCGACAGGGTCTTGAAGCTTTCTTT. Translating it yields CASRQGLEAFF.

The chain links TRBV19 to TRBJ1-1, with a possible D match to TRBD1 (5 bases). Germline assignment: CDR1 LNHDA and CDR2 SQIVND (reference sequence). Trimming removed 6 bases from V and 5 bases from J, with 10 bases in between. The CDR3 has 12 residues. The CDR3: CASRRRGTEAFF. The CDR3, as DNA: TGTGCCAGTAGACGGAGGGGAACTGAAGCTTTCTTT.

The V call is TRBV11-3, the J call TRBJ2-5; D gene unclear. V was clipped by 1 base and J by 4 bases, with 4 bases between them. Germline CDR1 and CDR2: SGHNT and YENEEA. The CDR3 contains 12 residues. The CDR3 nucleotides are TGTGCCAGCAGCTTAGGGAGAGAGACCCAGTACTTC. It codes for CASSLGRETQYF.

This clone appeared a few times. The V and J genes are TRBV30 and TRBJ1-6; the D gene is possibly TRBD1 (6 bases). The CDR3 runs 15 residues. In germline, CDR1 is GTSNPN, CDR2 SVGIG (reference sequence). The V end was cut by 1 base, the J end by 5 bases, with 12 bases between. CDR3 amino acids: CAWSATGTNNSPLHF. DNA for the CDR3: TGTGCCTGGAGTGCCACAGGGACGAATAATTCACCCCTCCACTTT. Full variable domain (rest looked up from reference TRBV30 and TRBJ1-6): SQTIHQWPATLVQPVGSPLSLECTVEGTSNPNLYWYRQAAGRGLQLLFYSVGIGQISSEVPQNLSASRPQDRQFILSSKKLLLSDSGFYLCAWSATGTNNSPLHFGNGTRLTVT.